The 19 T cell receptor beta chains given below trace back to one sample, sequenced in a study of cytomegalovirus exposure and HLA in healthy donors. PCR amplification relied on 60 Vbeta primers (plus 13 Jbeta primers). TCRdb keeps only in-frame clones here, not all; method: immunoSEQ multiplex PCR. The sample holds some 140,000 clones, roughly 80% seen once. The sequenced sample was PBMCs. Every receptor here comes from a woman between 50 and 59 years old in good health and CMV-seropositive.

The chain uses TRBV30 and TRBJ1-1, with TRBD1 as a possible D gene (5 bases). CDR1 and CDR2 (germline): GTSNPN, SVGIG (reference sequence). With 2 bases removed from V and 4 bases from J, the gap between germline ends came to 5 bases. This CDR3 comprises 11 residues. In nucleotides, the CDR3 is TGTGCCTGGAGTAGGGGCACTGAAGCTTTCTTT. Translated: CAWSRGTEAFF.

The V and J genes are TRBV5-1 and TRBJ1-1; TRBD1 is a possible D gene (5 bases). CDR3 length: 15 amino acids. Germline CDR1 is SGHRS and CDR2 is YFSETQ. V lost 1 base to trimming and J lost 1 base, with 11 bases between them. CDR3 residues: CASSLRQYSNTEAFF. The CDR3 DNA follows: TGCGCCAGCAGCTTGCGACAGTATTCGAACACTGAAGCTTTCTTT.

This chain joins TRBV7-2 and TRBJ2-7; possible D gene TRBD1, 6 bases. This CDR3 is built from 14 residues. V lost 1 base, J lost 2 bases, and 9 bases lay in between. CDR1 and CDR2 from the germline V gene are SGHTA and FQGNSA. The CDR3 nucleotides are TGTGCCAGCAGCTTAGACGGGACAACCTACGAGCAGTACTTC. Translation: CASSLDGTTYEQYF.

In DNA form, the CDR3 reads TGCGCCAGCAGCCCGGACAGGGGCGGGTGGGAGACCCAGTACTTC. Translated, it gives CASSPDRGGWETQYF. The rearrangement links TRBV5-1 to TRBJ2-5, with TRBD1 matching over 9 bases. J lost 5 bases, V lost 4 bases, and 9 bases had no gene match. Looked up from germline, CDR1 is SGHRS and CDR2 is YFSETQ. The CDR3 runs to 15 residues.

In this sample, this clone turned up a few times. The chain couples TRBV7-2 to TRBJ2-5; 9 bases align to TRBD2. CDR3 length equals 16 residues. Per the germline V gene, CDR1 is SGHTA and CDR2 is FQGNSA. V lost 7 bases and J lost 4; bases outside the gene matches: 13. CDR3 region: CASTLFFSGGTETQYF. The CDR3 bases are TGTGCCAGCACTTTATTCTTTAGCGGGGGCACAGAGACCCAGTACTTC.

This clone has only a few counts. J is TRBJ2-2 and V is TRBV9, with 9 bases identical to TRBD1. This CDR3 spans 16 amino acids. V lost 3 bases, J lost 3 bases, and 6 bases stayed unmatched. Germline V gene data show CDR1 as SGDLS and CDR2 as YYNGEE. This CDR3 reads CASSARGDRDTGELFF. In DNA, the CDR3 is TGTGCCAGCAGCGCCAGAGGGGACAGGGACACCGGGGAGCTGTTTTTT.

V is TRBV30 and J is TRBJ1-6; 11 nucleotides align to TRBD1. This CDR3 comprises 17 residues. Looked up from germline, CDR1 is GTSNPN and CDR2 is SVGIG (reference sequence). V was pared by 1 base and J by 4 bases, with 6 bases of the junction left unmatched. CDR3 in amino acids: CAWSDLGQGAYNSPLHF. The CDR3 nucleotides are TGTGCCTGGAGTGACCTCGGACAGGGGGCGTATAATTCACCCCTCCACTTT.

This clone was recorded only once. V is TRBV9 and J is TRBJ2-5; no firm D call. The tail of the sequence fits TRBJ2-7 better, so the J call may be wrong. From germline, CDR1 is SGDLS and CDR2 YYNGEE. This CDR3 spans 14 amino acids. In DNA form, the CDR3 reads TGTGCCAGCAGCGTAGGTCAGGCTATTTACGAGCAGTACTTC. Translation: CASSVGQAIYEQYF.

V usage is TRBV5-4 and J usage is TRBJ1-1; 7 nucleotides agree with TRBD1. J was trimmed by 5 bases and V by 0 bases; bases with no gene match: 7. The CDR3 runs 15 residues. CDR1 SGHNT and CDR2 YYREEE come from the germline V gene (reference sequence). DNA for the CDR3: TGTGCCAGCAGCTTGGAGGAGGGGGCGTATACTGAAGCTTTCTTT. Its protein product is CASSLEEGAYTEAFF.

The chain couples TRBV7-9 to TRBJ1-3; tentatively, D is TRBD1 (5 bases). The CDR3 runs to 15 residues. With 6 bases removed from V and 2 bases from J, the gap between germline ends came to 14 bases. CDR1 SEHNR and CDR2 FQNEAQ come from the germline V gene (reference sequence). CDR3 residues: CASSTLGVAGNTIYF. CDR3 nucleotide sequence: TGTGCCAGCAGTACCCTAGGGGTTGCTGGAAACACCATATATTTT.

Of note for this clone: Other DNA sequences within the sample encode an identical CDR3. The DNA of the CDR3 is TGTGCCAGCAGCGACGACGGGGAGACGGAGCAGTACTTC. It codes for CASSDDGETEQYF. This chain connects TRBV6-4 to TRBJ2-7; a possible D gene is TRBD2 (5 bases). Trimming took off 6 bases at V and 7 bases at J, with 16 bases between the two ends. Germline CDR1 and CDR2: MRHNA and SNTAGT. The CDR3 extends over 13 amino acids.

The gene calls are TRBV2 and TRBJ1-1, with D maybe TRBD1 (5 bases). The CDR3 consists of 11 residues. The V end lost 2 bases, the J end lost 7 bases, and 5 bases lay between the germline ends. Per germline, CDR1 SNHLY and CDR2 FYNNEI. CDR3 protein: CASSEQGEAFF. CDR3 coding DNA: TGTGCCAGCAGTGAACAGGGTGAAGCTTTCTTT.

The V call is TRBV10-3, the J call TRBJ1-2; weak D call: TRBD1 (6 bases). CDR1 ENHRY and CDR2 SYGVKD come from the germline V gene. The V end lost 4 bases, the J end lost 5 bases, and 14 bases lay between the germline ends. This CDR3 has 14 residues. The CDR3 loop is CAISGGTGMYGYTF. As DNA, the CDR3 is TGTGCCATCAGTGGGGGAACAGGGATGTATGGCTACACCTTC.

This clone was counted a few times. Mismatch with germline at one junction end may stem from a read error. V is TRBV7-9 and J is TRBJ2-3, with no clear D. This CDR3 is built from 12 residues. Germline V gives CDR1 SEHNR, CDR2 FQNEAQ (reference sequence). Written as DNA, the CDR3 is TGTTCCAGCAGCCTCGACTCCGATACGCAGTATTTT. Encoded protein: CSSSLDSDTQYF.

The CDR3: CASSLTSGARNEQFF. The CDR3 DNA reads TGTGCCAGCAGTCTGACTAGCGGGGCGAGGAATGAGCAGTTCTTC. The chain couples TRBV6-1 to TRBJ2-1; 11 bases match TRBD2. This CDR3 has 15 residues. The V and J ends lost 5 bases and 7 bases, in that order; junction bases with no gene match: 7. From germline, CDR1 is MNHNS and CDR2 SASEGT.

The rearrangement links TRBV9 to TRBJ1-3; no definite D call. The CDR3 runs 12 residues. From germline, CDR1 is SGDLS and CDR2 YYNGEE. The ends were cut back, 2 bases at V and 8 bases at J, with 8 bases in the middle. CDR3 region: CASSVEGHTIYF. The DNA of the CDR3 is TGTGCCAGCAGCGTCGAGGGCCACACCATATATTTT.

This clone was recorded once. The rearrangement links TRBV6-6 to TRBJ1-1, with D uncertain. Germline CDR1 reads MNHNY; CDR2 reads SVGAGI (reference sequence). The V and J ends lost 2 bases and 8 bases respectively, with 15 bases between them. The CDR3 is 14 amino acids. CDR3 sequence: CASSYKLETLEAFF. In DNA form, the CDR3 reads TGTGCCAGCAGTTACAAGCTGGAGACCTTGGAAGCTTTCTTT.

The V gene is TRBV5-1, the J gene TRBJ2-5; 8 bases fit TRBD1. With 0 bases clipped from V and 10 bases from J, the junction kept 5 bases outside the gene matches. In germline, CDR1 is SGHRS, CDR2 YFSETQ. The CDR3 is 13 residues long. The CDR3 nucleotides are TGCGCCAGCAGCTTGGACGGACAGGGAAACCAGTACTTC. Translation: CASSLDGQGNQYF.

The chain links TRBV5-1 to TRBJ2-1; TRBD2 matches at 10 bases. CDR3 length equals 15 residues. Germline CDR1 reads SGHRS; CDR2 reads YFSETQ. J was trimmed by 6 bases and V by 0 bases; bases with no gene match: 3. CDR3 nucleotides: TGCGCCAGCAGCTTGGGGGTAGCGGGGGGCAATGAGCAGTTCTTC. Its protein product is CASSLGVAGGNEQFF.